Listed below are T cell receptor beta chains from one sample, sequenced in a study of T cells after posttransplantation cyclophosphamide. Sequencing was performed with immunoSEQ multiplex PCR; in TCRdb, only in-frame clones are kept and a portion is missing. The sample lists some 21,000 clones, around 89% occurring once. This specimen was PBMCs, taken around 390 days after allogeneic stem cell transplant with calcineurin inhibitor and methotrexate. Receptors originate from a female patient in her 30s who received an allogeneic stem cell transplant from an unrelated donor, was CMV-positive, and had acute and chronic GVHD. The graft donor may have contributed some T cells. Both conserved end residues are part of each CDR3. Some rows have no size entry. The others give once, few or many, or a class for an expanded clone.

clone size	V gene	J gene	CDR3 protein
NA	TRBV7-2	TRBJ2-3	CASSFGTFSTDTQYF
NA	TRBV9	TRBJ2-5	CASSVGPTQETQYF
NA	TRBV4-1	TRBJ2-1	CASSQDGRTSGRANEQFF
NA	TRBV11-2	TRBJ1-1	CASSPGSNTEAFF
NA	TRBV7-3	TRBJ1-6	CASSPFAGMNSPLHF
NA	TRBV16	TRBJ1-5	CASSREGPQHF
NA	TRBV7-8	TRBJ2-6	CASSSPGISGANVLTF
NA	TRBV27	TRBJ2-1	CASSLLGLQPSEQFF
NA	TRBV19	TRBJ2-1	CASSRGEQFF
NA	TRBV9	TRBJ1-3	CASSSTGGNTIYF
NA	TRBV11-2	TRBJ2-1	CASGNSGRPEQFF
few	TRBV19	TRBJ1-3	CASSIGGPGSGNTIYF
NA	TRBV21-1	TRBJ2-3	CASSKVQSWGEGPTRTDTQYF
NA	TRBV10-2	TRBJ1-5	CASNRGDNQPQHF
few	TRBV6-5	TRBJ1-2	CASSLTGGLGYTF
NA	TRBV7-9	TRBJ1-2	CASSLGGQGARYGYTF
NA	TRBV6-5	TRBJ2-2	CASSYVGLEAGELFF
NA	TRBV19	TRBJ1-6	CASRGQGTNNSPLHF
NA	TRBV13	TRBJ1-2	CASSLGAPGQLPNWHGYTF
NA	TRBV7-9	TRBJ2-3	CATKAEPAPDTQYF
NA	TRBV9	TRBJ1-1	CASSVVPGLNTEAFF
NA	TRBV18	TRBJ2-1	CASSPSAGAYNEQFF
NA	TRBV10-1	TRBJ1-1	CASQPRGNTEAFF
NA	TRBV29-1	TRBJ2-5	CSVPDNRAFQETQYF
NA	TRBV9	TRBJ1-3	CASSVGQGESGNTIYF
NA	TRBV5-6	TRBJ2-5	CASSLGAQETQYF
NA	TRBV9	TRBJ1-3	CASSVGGDTIYF
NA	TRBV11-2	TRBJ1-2	CASSLGQASNYGYTF
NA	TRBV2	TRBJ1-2	CASRTGQVLNYGYTF
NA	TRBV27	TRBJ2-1	CASSPPGGPYNEQFF
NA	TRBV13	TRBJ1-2	CASSLGGLGRYGYTF
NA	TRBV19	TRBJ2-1	CASSIGSNNEQFF
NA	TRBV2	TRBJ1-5	CASRADSSNQPQHF
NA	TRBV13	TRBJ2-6	CASSFRDRGYSGANVLTF
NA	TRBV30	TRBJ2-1	CAWRGLYNEQFF
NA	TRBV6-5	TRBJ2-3	CASSYRPGSTDTQYF
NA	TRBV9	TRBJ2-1	CASSPRAGGPTDEQFF
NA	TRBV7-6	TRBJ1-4	CASSLTGQNEKLFF
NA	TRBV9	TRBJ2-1	CASSGYRIYNEQFF